This record covers a single TCR beta chain. The antigen remains undetermined. The entry originates in a study of siplizumab effects on memory and regulatory T cells. Study-wide findings and caveats: An assignable phenotype, naive or memory, was missing from roughly 78-96% of proliferating CD4+ or CD8+ clones. Naive T cells, seemingly more diverse than memory cells, seemed major alloresponse contributors.

In each sample, approximately 100,000 TCR templates were assayed. Sequencing used immunoSEQ multiplex PCR; TCRdb keeps in-frame clones, though not all of them. The table has tens of thousands of clones, roughly 96% seen once; the top ten hold 0.08% to 0.1%. Sequenced input: naive CD8+ T cells sorted from blood. The receptor was derived from a human donor in good health.

The CDR3 loop is CASSLEAAYSNQPQHF. CDR3 bases: TGTGCCAGCAGCTTAGAGGCGGCTTATAGCAATCAGCCCCAGCATTTT. The chain recombines TRBV11-2 with TRBJ1-5, with D uncertain. Germline-derived CDR1 and CDR2 are SGHAT and FQNNGV. This CDR3 is 16 amino acids long. V lost 0 bases and J 0 bases, leaving 9 bases between the germline ends.